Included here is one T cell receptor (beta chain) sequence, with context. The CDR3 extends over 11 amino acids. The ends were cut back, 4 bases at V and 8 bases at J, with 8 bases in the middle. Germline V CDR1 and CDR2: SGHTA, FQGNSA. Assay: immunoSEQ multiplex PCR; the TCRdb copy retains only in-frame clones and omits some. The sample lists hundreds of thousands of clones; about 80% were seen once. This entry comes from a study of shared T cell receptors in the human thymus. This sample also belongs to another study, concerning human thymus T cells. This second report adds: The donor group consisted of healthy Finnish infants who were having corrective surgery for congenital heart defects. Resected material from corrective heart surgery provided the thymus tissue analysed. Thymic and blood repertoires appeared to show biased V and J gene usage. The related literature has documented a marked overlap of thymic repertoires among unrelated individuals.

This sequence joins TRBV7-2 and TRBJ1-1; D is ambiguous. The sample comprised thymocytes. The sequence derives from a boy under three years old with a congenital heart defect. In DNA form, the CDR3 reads TGTGCCAGCAGCTGCGGCGCAGAAGCTTTCTTT. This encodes CASSCGAEAFF.